The rows below give T cell receptor beta chains drawn from one sample of a study of blood T cell repertoires in COVID-19. Method: immunoSEQ multiplex PCR; TCRdb's copy keeps in-frame clones and lacks some. The data hold fewer than 130,000 clones, with 70% to 90% observed a single time. Sequencing was done on a sample of peripheral blood. These receptors were collected from a human donor in a cohort sampled during active COVID-19. Both conserved end residues are part of each CDR3. A D gene is named only where the DNA matches it firmly. For some rows the clone size is stated as once, few or many, or as a class when expanded; others skip it.

TRBV6-5,.,TRBJ1-2,TRBD1,TGTGCCAGCAGCCGGGACAGGGACTATGGCTACACCTTC,CASSRDRDYGYTF
TRBV6-2/TRBV6-3,.,TRBJ2-2,.,TGTGCCAGCAGTTCCCTCAGGGGTGGAGAGCTGTTTTTT,CASSSLRGGELFF
TRBV2,.,TRBJ2-4,TRBD1,TGTGCCAGCAGGGGACAGGGGGGAAACATTCAGTACTTC,CASRGQGGNIQYF
TRBV10-1,.,TRBJ2-1,.,TGCGCCAGCAGTGATTGGCGCGGGGATACAAACAATGAGCAGTTCTTC,CASSDWRGDTNNEQFF
TRBV28,.,TRBJ1-2,.,TGTGCCAGCAGTTTCCCCAACGACATCTATGGCTACACCTTC,CASSFPNDIYGYTF
TRBV6-5,.,TRBJ1-6,.,TGTGCCAGCAGCAGGGTTAATTCACCCCTCCACTTT,CASSRVNSPLHF
TRBV5-1,.,TRBJ1-1,TRBD1,TGCGCCAGCAGCTTGGGGGACAGGGGGTCGGACACTGAAGCTTTCTTT,CASSLGDRGSDTEAFF
TRBV2,.,TRBJ2-7,.,TGTGCCACTAAGGCCCGCGGGGTCTCCTACGAGCAGTACTTC,CATKARGVSYEQYF
TRBV11-3,.,TRBJ2-2,.,TGTGCCAGCAGCTTAGTCGGGGGACGAGCTCCCGGGGAGCTGTTTTTT,CASSLVGGRAPGELFF
TRBV30,.,TRBJ1-5,.,TGTGCCTGGAGTGGGGCAGGGGCTAGGCAGCCCCAGCATTTT,CAWSGAGARQPQHF
TRBV12-5,.,TRBJ1-6,.,TGTGCTAGTGGTTTGTTTTCTTCCACAGCTTATAATTCACCCCTCCACTTT,CASGLFSSTAYNSPLHF
TRBV2,.,TRBJ2-2,.,TGTGCCAGCCGCCGGAGGTCCCCGGGGACCGGGGAGCTGTTTTTT,CASRRRSPGTGELFF
TRBV6-4,once,TRBJ1-1,.,TGTGCCAGCAGCAAAACAGGGCAGAACACTGAAGCTTTCTTT,CASSKTGQNTEAFF
TRBV20-1,.,TRBJ2-1,.,TGCAGTGCCGCCGGGAATGAGCAGTTCTTC,CSAAGNEQFF
TRBV11-2,.,TRBJ1-3,.,TGTGCCAGCAGCGCCACCAGGGGTTCTGGAAACACCATATATTTT,CASSATRGSGNTIYF
TRBV28,.,TRBJ1-1,TRBD1,TGTGCCAGCAACTCACCGGGACAGGGGTCCCGCACTGAAGCTTTCTTT,CASNSPGQGSRTEAFF
TRBV5-1,.,TRBJ2-2,TRBD1,TGCGCCAGCAGCGGGTCCGGGACAGCGAACACCGGGGAGCTGTTTTTT,CASSGSGTANTGELFF
TRBV5-1,.,TRBJ1-4,.,TGCGCCAGCAGCTCAGGGAACACTAATGAAAAACTGTTTTTT,CASSSGNTNEKLFF
TRBV5-4,.,TRBJ2-1,.,TGTGCCAGCAGCGCAACTACTTACAATGAGCAGTTCTTC,CASSATTYNEQFF
TRBV27,.,TRBJ2-7,TRBD2,TGTGCCAGCGGTCGGGGCGGGAGCTCCTACGAGCAGTACTTC,CASGRGGSSYEQYF
TRBV30,.,TRBJ1-5,.,TGTGCCTGGAGTCCAGATAGCAATCAGCCCCAGCATTTT,CAWSPDSNQPQHF
TRBV7-3,.,TRBJ2-6,TRBD2,TGTGCCAGCAGCCCCCAAGGGCTAGCGGGGGGCTCGGGTGGGGCCAACGTCCTGACTTTC,CASSPQGLAGGSGGANVLTF
TRBV6-1,.,TRBJ1-5,.,TGTGCCAGCAGTGAATTAGATAGCAATCAGCCCCAGCATTTT,CASSELDSNQPQHF
TRBV2,few,TRBJ1-5,TRBD1,TGTGCCAGCAGCCGACGACAGGGAAGTCAGCCCCAGCATTTT,CASSRRQGSQPQHF
TRBV7-8,.,TRBJ2-1,.,TGTGCCAGCAGCAGACAGACTGACCAGTTCTTC,CASSRQTDQFF
TRBV3-1/TRBV3-2,.,TRBJ2-7,TRBD2,TGTGCCAGCAGCCAAGTTCCAGCGGGGGTCGAGCAGTACTTC,CASSQVPAGVEQYF
TRBV9,.,TRBJ2-3,.,TGTGCCAGCAGCGTACGTCCTAGCCGGGATACGCAGTATTTT,CASSVRPSRDTQYF
TRBV29-1,.,TRBJ1-1,.,TGCAGCGCAACCCCGAGGCTGAGAAACACTGAAGCTTTCTTT,CSATPRLRNTEAFF
TRBV10-2,.,TRBJ2-7,TRBD2,TGCGCCAGCAGTGAGGTCCGACTAGCGGGGGGCTTTTGGTACTTC,CASSEVRLAGGFWYF
TRBV6-5,.,TRBJ1-5,.,TGTGCCAGCAGGACCGGGGTGGGCAATCAGCCCCAGCATTTT,CASRTGVGNQPQHF
TRBV18,once,TRBJ2-7,.,TGTGCCAGCTCACCACCTCACGGGTACGAGCAGTACTTC,CASSPPHGYEQYF